This T cell receptor (beta chain) was observed in a study of follicular helper T cells after annual influenza vaccination. Background on the study: After each seasonal flu vaccination, blood came on days 0, 7 and 28.

Noted time point: 2014-2015 season, 7 days after vaccination. Survey level resolution was used for TCRB sequencing. Method: immunoSEQ multiplex PCR; TCRdb's copy keeps in-frame clones and lacks some. The repertoire has some 10,000 clones, roughly 80% of them found once; the top ten carry roughly 0.35%. This clone was counted a single time. V was pared by 4 bases and J by 6 bases, with 7 bases of the junction left unmatched. The germline V gene has CDR1 MNHNY and CDR2 SVGAGI (reference sequence). The CDR3 loop spans 15 amino acids. The sequence was obtained from an adult who received the influenza vaccine. The sample consisted of CXCR5- memory CD4+ T cells sorted from blood, taken 7 days after influenza vaccination. The rearrangement links TRBV6-6 to TRBJ2-3; 10 positions agree with TRBD2. DNA for the CDR3: TGTGCCAGCAGTTCCATACTAGCGGGGTACGATACGCAGTATTTT. Amino acid sequence: CASSSILAGYDTQYF.